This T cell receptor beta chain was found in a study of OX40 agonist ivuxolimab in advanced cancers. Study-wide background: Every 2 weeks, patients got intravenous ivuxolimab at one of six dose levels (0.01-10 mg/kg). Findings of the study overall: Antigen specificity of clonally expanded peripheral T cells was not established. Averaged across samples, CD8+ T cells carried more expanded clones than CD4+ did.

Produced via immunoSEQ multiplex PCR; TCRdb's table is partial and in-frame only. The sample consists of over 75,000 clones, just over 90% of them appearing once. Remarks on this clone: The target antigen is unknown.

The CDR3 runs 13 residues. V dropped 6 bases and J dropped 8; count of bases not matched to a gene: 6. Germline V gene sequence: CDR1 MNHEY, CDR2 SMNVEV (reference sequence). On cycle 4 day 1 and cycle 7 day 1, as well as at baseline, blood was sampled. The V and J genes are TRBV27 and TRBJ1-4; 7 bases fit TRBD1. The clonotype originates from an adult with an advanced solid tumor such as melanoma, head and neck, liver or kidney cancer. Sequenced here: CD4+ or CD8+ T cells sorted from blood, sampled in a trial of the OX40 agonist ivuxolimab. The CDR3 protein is CASSALDREKLFF. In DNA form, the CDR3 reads TGTGCCAGCAGCGCCCTGGACAGGGAAAAACTGTTTTTT.